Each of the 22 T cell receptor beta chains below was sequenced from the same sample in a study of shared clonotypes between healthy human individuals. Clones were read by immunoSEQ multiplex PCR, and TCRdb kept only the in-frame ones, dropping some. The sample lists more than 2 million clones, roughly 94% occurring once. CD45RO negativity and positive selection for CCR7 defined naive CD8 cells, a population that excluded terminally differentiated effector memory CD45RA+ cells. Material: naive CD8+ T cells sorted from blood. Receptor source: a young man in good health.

The CDR3 DNA follows: TGTGCCAGCAGTGATACAGGGTTTCGGGAGCAGTTCTTC. This translates into CASSDTGFREQFF. The chain is built from TRBV2 and TRBJ2-1; maybe TRBD1 (6 bases). V was shortened by 3 bases and J by 10 bases, with 13 bases between the two germline ends. In germline, CDR1 is SNHLY, CDR2 FYNNEI. The CDR3 consists of 13 residues.

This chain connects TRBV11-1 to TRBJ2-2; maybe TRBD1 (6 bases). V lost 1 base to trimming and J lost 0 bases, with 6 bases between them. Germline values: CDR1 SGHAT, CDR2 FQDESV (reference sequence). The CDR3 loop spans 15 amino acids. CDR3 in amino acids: CASSLGQANTGELFF. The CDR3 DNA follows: TGTGCCAGCAGCTTAGGACAGGCGAACACCGGGGAGCTGTTTTTT.

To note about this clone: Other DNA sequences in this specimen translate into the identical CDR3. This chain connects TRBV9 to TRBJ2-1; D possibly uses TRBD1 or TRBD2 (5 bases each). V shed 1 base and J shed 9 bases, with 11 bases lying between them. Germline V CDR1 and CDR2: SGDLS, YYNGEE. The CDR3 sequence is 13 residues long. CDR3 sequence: CASSVLDGGEQFF. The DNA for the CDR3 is TGTGCCAGCAGCGTATTAGATGGGGGTGAGCAGTTCTTC.

This CDR3 reads CASSQASGGTGSYEQYF. The CDR3 DNA sequence: TGCGCCAGCAGCCAAGCCTCCGGGGGAACAGGGTCCTACGAGCAGTACTTC. The rearrangement joins TRBV4-1 to TRBJ2-7; either TRBD1 or TRBD2 may fit D (6 bases each). CDR3 length: 17 amino acids. Germline V gene sequence: CDR1 MGHRA, CDR2 YSYEKL. V was shortened by 1 base and J by 1 base, with 17 bases between the two germline ends.

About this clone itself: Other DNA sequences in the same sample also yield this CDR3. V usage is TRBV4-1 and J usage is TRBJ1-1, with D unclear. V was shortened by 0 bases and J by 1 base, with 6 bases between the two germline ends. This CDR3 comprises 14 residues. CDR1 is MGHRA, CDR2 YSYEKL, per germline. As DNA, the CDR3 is TGCGCCAGCAGCCAAGACAGAGCGAACACTGAAGCTTTCTTT. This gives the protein CASSQDRANTEAFF.

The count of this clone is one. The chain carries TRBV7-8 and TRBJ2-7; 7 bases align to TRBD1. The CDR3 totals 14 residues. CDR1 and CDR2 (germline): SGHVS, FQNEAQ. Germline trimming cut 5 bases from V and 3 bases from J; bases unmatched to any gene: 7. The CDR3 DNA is TGTGCCAGCAGCGAAACAGGGGTACGCTACGAGCAGTACTTC. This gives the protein CASSETGVRYEQYF.

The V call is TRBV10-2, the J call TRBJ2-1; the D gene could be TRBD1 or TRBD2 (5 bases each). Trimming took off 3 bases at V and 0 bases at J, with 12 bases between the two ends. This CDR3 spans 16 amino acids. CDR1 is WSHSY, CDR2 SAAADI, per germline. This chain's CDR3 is CASSDRGVPSYNEQFF. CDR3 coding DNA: TGCGCCAGCAGTGATAGAGGGGTTCCCTCCTACAATGAGCAGTTCTTC.

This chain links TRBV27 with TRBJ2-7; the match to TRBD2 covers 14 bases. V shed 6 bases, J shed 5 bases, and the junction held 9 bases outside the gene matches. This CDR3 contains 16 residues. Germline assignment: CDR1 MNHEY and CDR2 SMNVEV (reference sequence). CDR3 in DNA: TGTGCCAGCAGCCTATGGGCGGGACTAGCGGGAGACGAGCAGTACTTC. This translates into CASSLWAGLAGDEQYF.

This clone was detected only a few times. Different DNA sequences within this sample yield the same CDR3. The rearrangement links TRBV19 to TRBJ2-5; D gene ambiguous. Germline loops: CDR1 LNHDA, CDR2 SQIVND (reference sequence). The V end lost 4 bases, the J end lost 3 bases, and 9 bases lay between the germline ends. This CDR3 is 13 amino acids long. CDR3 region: CASSTDGEETQYF. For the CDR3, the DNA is TGTGCCAGTAGTACCGATGGGGAAGAGACCCAGTACTTC.

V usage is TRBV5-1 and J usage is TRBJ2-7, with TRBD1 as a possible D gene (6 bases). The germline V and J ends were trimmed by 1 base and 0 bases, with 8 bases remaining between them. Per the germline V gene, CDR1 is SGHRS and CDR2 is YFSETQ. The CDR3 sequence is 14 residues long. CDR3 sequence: CASSLPDSSYEQYF. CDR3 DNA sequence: TGCGCCAGCAGCTTGCCGGACAGCTCCTACGAGCAGTACTTC.

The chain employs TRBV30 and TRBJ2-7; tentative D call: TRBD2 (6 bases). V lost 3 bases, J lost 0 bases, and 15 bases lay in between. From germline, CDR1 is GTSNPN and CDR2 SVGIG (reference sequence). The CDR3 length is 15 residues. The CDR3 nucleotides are TGTGCCTGGAGACCCCGGGAGTCCTACTCCTACGAGCAGTACTTC. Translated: CAWRPRESYSYEQYF.

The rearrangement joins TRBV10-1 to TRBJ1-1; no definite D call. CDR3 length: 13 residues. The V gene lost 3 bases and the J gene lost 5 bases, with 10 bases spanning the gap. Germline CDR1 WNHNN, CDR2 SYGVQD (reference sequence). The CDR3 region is CASSDTVGTEAFF. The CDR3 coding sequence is TGCGCCAGCAGTGATACGGTCGGGACTGAAGCTTTCTTT.

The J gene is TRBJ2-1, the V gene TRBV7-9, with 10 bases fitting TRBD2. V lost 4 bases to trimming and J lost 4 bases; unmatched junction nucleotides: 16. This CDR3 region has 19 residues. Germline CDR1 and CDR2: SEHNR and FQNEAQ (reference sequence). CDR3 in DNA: TGTGCCAGCAGCTCCTCGGGACAGACCGGGACTAGCGCATACAATGAGCAGTTCTTC. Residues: CASSSSGQTGTSAYNEQFF.

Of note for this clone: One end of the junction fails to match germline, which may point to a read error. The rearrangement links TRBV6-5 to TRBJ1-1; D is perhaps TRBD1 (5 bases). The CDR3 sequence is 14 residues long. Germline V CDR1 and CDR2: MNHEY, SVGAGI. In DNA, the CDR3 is TGTGCCAGCAGGGGATGGGGGTTGAACGCTGAAGCTTTCTTT. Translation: CASRGWGLNAEAFF.

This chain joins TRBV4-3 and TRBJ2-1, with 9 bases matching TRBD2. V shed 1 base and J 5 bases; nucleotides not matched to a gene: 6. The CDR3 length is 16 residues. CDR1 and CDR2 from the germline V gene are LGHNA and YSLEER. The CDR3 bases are TGCGCCAGCAGCCAAGTGCGGGAGGGCCTAAACAATGAGCAGTTCTTC. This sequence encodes CASSQVREGLNNEQFF.

CDR3 amino acids: CASSILLLYNEQFF. DNA for the CDR3: TGTGCCAGTAGTATCTTGCTCCTCTACAATGAGCAGTTCTTC. The chain uses TRBV19 and TRBJ2-1; D gene unclear. Germline CDR1 is LNHDA and CDR2 is SQIVND (reference sequence). This CDR3 comprises 14 residues. V was shortened by 3 bases and J by 3 bases, with 9 bases between the two germline ends.

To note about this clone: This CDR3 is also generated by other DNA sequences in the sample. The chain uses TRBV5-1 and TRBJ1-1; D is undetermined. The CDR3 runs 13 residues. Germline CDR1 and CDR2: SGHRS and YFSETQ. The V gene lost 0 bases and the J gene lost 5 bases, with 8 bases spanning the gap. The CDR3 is CASSLDSGTEAFF. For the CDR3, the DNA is TGCGCCAGCAGCTTGGATAGCGGAACTGAAGCTTTCTTT.

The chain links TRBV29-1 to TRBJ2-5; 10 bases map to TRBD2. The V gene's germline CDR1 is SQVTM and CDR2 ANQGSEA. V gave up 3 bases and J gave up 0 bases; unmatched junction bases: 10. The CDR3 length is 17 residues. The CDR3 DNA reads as TGCAGCGTTGACGGACTAGCGGCGTCGAAATACCAAGAGACCCAGTACTTC. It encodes CSVDGLAASKYQETQYF.

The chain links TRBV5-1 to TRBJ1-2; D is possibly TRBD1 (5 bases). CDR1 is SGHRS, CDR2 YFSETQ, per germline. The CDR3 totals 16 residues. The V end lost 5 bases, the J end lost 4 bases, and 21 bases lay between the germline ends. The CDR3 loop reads CASSLTGLIDPYGYTF. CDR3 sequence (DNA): TGCGCCAGCAGTCTGACGGGACTAATCGACCCCTATGGCTACACCTTC.

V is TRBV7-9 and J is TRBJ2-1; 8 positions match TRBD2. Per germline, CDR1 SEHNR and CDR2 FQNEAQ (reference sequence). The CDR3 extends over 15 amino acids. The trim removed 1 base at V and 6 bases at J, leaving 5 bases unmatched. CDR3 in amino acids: CASSLVLLAGNEQFF. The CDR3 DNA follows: TGTGCCAGCAGCTTAGTTCTGCTAGCGGGCAATGAGCAGTTCTTC.

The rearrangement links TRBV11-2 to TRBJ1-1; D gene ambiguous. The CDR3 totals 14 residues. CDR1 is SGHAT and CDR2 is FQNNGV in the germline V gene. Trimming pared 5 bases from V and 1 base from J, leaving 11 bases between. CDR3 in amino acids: CASSPSTRNTEAFF. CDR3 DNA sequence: TGTGCCAGCAGCCCCTCGACCAGGAACACTGAAGCTTTCTTT.

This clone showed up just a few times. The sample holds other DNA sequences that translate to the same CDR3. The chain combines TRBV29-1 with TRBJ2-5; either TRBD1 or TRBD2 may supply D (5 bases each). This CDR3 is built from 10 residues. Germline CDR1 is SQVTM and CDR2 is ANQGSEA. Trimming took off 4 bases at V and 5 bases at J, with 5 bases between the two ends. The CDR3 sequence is CSVGGETQYF. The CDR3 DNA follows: TGCAGCGTTGGGGGGGAGACCCAGTACTTC. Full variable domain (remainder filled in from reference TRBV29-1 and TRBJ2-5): SAVISQKPSRDICQRGTSLTIQCQVDSQVTMMFWYRQQPGQSLTLIATANQGSEATYESGFVIDKFPISRPNLTFSTLTVSNMSPEDSSIYLCSVGGETQYFGPGTRLLVL.